This T cell receptor beta chain was sequenced for a study of blood T cell repertoires in COVID-19. TCRdb's copy holds only in-frame clones and misses some; the assay was immunoSEQ multiplex PCR. Found here are under 200,000 clones, over 65% of them singletons; the top ten hold 4% to 4.5%. The table lists this clone with a count of one. Germline V gene lookup returns CDR1 LNHNV and CDR2 YYDKDF (reference sequence). This CDR3 is built from 12 residues. With 3 bases clipped from V and 8 bases from J, the junction kept 3 bases outside the gene matches. The J gene is TRBJ1-1, the V gene TRBV15, with 7 bases identical to TRBD1. Specimen: PBMCs or T cells enriched from blood (not recorded which). The receptor's source is a woman aged 45-65 years who had recovered from COVID-19. CDR3 nucleotides: TGTGCCACCAGCAGCAACAGGGGAGAAGCTTTCTTT. As protein: CATSSNRGEAFF.